This T cell receptor (beta chain) was sequenced in a study of cytomegalovirus exposure and HLA in healthy donors. The study, taken as a whole, reports: Later analysis reportedly placed an Asian-associated ancestry cluster below the roughly 680-donor mean in N-insertions. Indistinguishable V segments such as TRBV6-2 and TRBV6-3 were excluded.

Of note for this clone: Its antigen is not known.

V lost 5 bases to trimming and J lost 4 bases, with 19 bases between them. The CDR3 runs 16 residues. Germline CDR1 and CDR2: MNHEY and SMNVEV (reference sequence). PCR employed 60 Vbeta and 13 Jbeta primers. Sequenced by immunoSEQ multiplex PCR; TCRdb stores in-frame clones only, minus some. The table lists fewer than 250,000 clones, about four fifths of them singletons. The genes are TRBV27 and TRBJ2-3, with D unresolved. This receptor was taken from a middle-aged woman in good health and CMV-seronegative. Input material: PBMCs. CDR3 DNA sequence: TGTGCCAGCAGTCCACGTTGGGTGAACAGAGCAGATACGCAGTATTTT. As protein: CASSPRWVNRADTQYF.